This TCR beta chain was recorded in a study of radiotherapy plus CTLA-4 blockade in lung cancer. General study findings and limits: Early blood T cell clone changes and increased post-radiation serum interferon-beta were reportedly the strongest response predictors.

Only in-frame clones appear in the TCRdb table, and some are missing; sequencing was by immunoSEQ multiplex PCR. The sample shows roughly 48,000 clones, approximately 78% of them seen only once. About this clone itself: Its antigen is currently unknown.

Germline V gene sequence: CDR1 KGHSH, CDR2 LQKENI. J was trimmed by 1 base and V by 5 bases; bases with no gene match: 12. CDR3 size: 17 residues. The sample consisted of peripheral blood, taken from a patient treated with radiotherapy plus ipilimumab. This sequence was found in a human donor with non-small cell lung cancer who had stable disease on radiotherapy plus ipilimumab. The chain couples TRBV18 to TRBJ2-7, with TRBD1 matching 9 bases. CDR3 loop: CASSALVETGGSYEQYF. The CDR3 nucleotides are TGTGCCAGCTCAGCATTAGTCGAGACAGGGGGTTCCTACGAGCAGTACTTC.